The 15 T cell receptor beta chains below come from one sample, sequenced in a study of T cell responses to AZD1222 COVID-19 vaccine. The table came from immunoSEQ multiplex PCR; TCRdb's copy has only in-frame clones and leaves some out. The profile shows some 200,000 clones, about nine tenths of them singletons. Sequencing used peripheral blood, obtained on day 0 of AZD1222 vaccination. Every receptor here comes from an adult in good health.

CDR3 sequence reads: CASSHQTGKGVGYTF. The CDR3 region has the DNA TGCGCCAGCAGCCACCAAACAGGGAAGGGAGTTGGCTACACCTTC. The chain uses TRBV4-3 and TRBJ1-2; a possible D gene is TRBD1 (6 bases). The CDR3 loop spans 15 amino acids. Between the trimmed V and J ends, which lost 3 bases and 7 bases, there was a span of 18 bases. The germline CDR1 and CDR2 sequences are LGHNA and YSLEER.

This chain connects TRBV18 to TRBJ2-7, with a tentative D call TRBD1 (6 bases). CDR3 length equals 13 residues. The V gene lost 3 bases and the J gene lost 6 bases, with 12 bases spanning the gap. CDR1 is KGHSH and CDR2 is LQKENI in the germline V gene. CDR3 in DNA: TGTGCCAGCTCACCTCCCGGACAGATCGAGCAGTACTTC. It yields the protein CASSPPGQIEQYF.

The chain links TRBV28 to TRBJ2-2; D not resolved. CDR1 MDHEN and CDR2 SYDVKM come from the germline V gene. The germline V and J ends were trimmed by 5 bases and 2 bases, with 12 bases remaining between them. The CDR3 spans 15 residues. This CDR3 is CASSRSDPNTGELFF. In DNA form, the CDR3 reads TGTGCCAGCAGTCGCAGCGACCCAAACACCGGGGAGCTGTTTTTT.

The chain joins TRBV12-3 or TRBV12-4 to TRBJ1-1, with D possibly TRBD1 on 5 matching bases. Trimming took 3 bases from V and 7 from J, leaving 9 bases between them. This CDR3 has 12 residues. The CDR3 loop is CASSFSRVEAFF. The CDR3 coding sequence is TGTGCCAGCAGTTTCAGCAGGGTTGAAGCTTTCTTT.

Here the CDR3 reads CASRRQTGFEQFF. For the CDR3, the DNA is TGTGCCAGCAGGCGACAAACAGGGTTTGAGCAGTTCTTC. The chain links TRBV6-5 to TRBJ2-1, with a weak D call TRBD1 (6 bases). This CDR3 is 13 amino acids long. CDR1 and CDR2 from the germline V gene are MNHEY and SVGAGI. Trimming removed 6 bases at V and 9 bases at J, with 15 bases between.

The CDR3 bases are TGCGCCAGCAGCCAATCACAGGGGGTCCAAGAGACCCAGTACTTC. This gives the protein CASSQSQGVQETQYF. The chain couples TRBV4-3 to TRBJ2-5; 8 nucleotides align to TRBD1. The germline CDR1 and CDR2 sequences are LGHNA and YSLEER. The V gene end was trimmed by 2 bases and the J gene end by 1 base; junction bases not matched to a gene: 3. This CDR3 is built from 15 residues.

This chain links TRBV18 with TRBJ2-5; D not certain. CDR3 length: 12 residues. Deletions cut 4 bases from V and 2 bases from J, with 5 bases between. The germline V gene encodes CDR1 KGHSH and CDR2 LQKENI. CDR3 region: CASSLAQETQYF. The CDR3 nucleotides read TGTGCCAGCTCACTCGCTCAAGAGACCCAGTACTTC.

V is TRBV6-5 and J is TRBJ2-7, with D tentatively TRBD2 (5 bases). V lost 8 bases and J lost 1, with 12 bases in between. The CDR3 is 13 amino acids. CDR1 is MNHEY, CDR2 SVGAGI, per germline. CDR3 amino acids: CASSQAVSYEQYF. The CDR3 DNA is TGTGCCAGCTCCCAAGCGGTGTCCTACGAGCAGTACTTC.

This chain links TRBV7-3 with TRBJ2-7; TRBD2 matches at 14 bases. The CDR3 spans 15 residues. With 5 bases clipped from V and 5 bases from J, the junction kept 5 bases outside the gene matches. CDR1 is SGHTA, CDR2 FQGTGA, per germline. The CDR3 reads CASSPGLAGVNEQYF. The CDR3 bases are TGTGCCAGCAGCCCGGGACTAGCGGGAGTTAACGAGCAGTACTTC. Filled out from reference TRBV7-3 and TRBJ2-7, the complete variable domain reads GAGVSQTPSNKVTEKGKYVELRCDPISGHTALYWYRQSLGQGPEFLIYFQGTGAADDSGLPNDRFFAVRPEGSVSTLKIQRTERGDSAVYLCASSPGLAGVNEQYFGPGTRLTVT.

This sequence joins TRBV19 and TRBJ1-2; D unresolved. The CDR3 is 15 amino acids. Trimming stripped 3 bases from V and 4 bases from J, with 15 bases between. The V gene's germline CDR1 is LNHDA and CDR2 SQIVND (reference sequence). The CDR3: CASSIPGSPTYGYTF. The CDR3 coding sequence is TGTGCCAGTAGTATTCCGGGTTCGCCTACCTATGGCTACACCTTC.

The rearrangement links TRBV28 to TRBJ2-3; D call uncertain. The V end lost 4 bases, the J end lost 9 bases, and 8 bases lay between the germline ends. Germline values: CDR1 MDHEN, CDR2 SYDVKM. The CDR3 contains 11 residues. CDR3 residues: CASSYPPTQYF. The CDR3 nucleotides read TGTGCCAGCAGTTATCCCCCCACGCAGTATTTT.

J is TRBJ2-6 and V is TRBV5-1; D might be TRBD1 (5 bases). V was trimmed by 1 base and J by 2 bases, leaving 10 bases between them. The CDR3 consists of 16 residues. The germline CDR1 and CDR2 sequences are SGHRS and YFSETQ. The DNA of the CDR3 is TGCGCCAGCAGCTTGCAAGGGGCCCCTGGGGCCAACGTCCTGACTTTC. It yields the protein CASSLQGAPGANVLTF.

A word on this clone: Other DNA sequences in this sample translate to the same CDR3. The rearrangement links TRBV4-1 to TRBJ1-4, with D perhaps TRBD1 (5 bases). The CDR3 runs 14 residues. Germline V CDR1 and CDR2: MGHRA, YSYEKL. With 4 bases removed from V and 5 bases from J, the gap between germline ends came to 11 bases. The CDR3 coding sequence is TGCGCCAGCAGCCCTGGACACTCCAATGAAAAACTGTTTTTT. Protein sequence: CASSPGHSNEKLFF.

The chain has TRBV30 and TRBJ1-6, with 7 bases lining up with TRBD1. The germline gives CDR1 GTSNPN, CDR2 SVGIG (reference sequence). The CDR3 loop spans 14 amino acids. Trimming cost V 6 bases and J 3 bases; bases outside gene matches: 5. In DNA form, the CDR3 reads TGTGCCTGCTACCGGGACAGCTATAATTCACCCCTCCACTTT. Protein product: CACYRDSYNSPLHF.

The CDR3 region has the DNA TGTGCCAGCATGGGTGGCAATTCACCCCTCCACTTT. Its translation: CASMGGNSPLHF. V usage is TRBV27 and J usage is TRBJ1-6; no firm D call. V lost 7 bases to trimming and J lost 7 bases, with 8 bases between them. Germline assignment: CDR1 MNHEY and CDR2 SMNVEV (reference sequence). The CDR3 extends over 12 amino acids.